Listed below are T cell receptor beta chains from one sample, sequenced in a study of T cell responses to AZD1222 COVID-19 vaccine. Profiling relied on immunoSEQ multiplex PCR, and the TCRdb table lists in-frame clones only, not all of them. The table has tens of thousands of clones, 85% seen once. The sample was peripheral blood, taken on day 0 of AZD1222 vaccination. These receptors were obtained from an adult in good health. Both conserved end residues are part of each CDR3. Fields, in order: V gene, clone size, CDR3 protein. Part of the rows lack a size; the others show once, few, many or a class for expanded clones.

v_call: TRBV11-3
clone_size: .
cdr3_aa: CASSPGLSYEQYF

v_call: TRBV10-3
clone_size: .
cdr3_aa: CAISDLTWTSYNEQFF

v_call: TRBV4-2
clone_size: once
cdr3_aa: CASSPFGGGASSGNTIYF

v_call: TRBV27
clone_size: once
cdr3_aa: CASSSGGAGRSEAFF

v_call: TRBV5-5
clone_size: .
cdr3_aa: CASSPGQGGWGYTF

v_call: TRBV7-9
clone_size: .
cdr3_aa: CASMRLVGQGARHLGYTF

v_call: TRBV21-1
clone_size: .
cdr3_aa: CASIKRQSYEQYF

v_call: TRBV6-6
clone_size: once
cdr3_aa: CASRATGVPEQFF

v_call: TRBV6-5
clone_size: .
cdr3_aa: CATSGQVSYNEQFF

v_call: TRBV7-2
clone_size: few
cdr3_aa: CASSPLVSFPPYEQYF

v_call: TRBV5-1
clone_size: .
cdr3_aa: CASGEMDFSDTQYF

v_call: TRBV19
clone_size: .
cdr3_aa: CASSIRGETQYF

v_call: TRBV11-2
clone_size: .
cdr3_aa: CASSLERASYEQYF

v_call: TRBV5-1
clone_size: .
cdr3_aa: CASSNDTSTDTQYF

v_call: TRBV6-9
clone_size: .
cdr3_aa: CASSNSGLAGRDTQYF

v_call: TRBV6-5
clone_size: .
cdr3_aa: CASTYRHSSGNTIYF

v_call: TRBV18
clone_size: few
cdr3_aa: CASSVQTGLGEQYF

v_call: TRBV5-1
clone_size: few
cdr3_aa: CASSLAGGNTEAFF

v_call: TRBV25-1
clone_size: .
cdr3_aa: CASSPQGRGTEAFF

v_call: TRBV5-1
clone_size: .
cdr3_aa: CASSLAGGTDTQYF

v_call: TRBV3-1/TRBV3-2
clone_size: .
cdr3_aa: CASTMGVQETQYF

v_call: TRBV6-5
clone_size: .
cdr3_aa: CASTPGVGTQYF

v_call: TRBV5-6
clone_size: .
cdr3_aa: CASSSVSIGELFF

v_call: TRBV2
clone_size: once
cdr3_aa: CASRWDGPGQYF

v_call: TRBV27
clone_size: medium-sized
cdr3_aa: CASSRTIGDTQYF

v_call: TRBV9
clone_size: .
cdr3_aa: CASSPQGGGNTEAFF

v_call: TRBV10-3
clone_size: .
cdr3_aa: CAIRGTDGTEAFF

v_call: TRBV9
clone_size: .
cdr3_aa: CASSPGHPNTGELFF

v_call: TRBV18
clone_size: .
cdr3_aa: CASSRDSLVAYNEQFF

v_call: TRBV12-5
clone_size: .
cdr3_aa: CASGTGPINTGELFF

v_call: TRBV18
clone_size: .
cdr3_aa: CASSPEGPRGAFF

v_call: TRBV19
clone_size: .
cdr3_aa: CASSIAGGLFSYEQYF

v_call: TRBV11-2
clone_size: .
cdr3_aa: CASSLGQGRTEAFF

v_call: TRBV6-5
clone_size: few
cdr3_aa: CASSFIRGDNEQFF

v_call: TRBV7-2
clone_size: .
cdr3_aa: CASSSIDSQQRNGYTF

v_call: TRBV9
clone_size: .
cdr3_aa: CASSVTGTGGSTGELFF

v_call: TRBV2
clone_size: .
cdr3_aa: CASSERKPGTPFEAFF

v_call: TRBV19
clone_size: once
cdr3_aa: CASSIEARINYGYTF

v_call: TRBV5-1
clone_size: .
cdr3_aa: CASSFGRTNTGELFF

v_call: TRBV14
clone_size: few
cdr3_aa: CASSQEQVPGNTIYF

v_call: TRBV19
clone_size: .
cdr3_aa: CASHQQGAGSPLHF

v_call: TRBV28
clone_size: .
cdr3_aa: CASRFLTGGRNGYTF

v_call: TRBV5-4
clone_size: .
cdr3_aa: CASSLGEGGEQYF

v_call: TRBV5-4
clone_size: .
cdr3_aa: CASSPIPSVGTGELFF

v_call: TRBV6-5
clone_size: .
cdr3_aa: CASMGEGTGLREQYF

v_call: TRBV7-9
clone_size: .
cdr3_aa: CASSLGGDGQPQHF

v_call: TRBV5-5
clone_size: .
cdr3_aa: CASSLGHRAMNTEAFF

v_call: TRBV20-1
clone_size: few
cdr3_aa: CSAPAGGGAFF

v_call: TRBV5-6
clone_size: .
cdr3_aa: CASSPTPGGGYEQYF

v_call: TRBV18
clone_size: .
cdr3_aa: CASSPARVGEQYF

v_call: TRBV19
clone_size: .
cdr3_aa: CASSIQVGQGPNQPQHF

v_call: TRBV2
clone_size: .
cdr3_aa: CASDGSSGNTIYF

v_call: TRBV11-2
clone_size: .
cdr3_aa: CASSLMGSYGYTF

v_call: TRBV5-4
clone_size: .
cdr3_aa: CASSPETGLVFAQYF

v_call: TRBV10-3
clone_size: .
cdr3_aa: CAISGTGGSGNTIYF